These 32 T cell receptor beta chains originate from one sample sequenced in a study of early T cells in non-severe SARS-CoV-2 infection. Each CDR3 protein gets one entry after TCRdb re-called the 5' RACE reads with MiXCR. The sample comprises fewer than 40,000 distinct CDR3 sequences, around 4.5% of which are singletons, and about 6% rests with the top ten. The sample was whole blood. These receptor sequences come from an adult who was a healthcare worker with PCR-confirmed SARS-CoV-2 infection or an uninfected control (not recorded which).

This chain joins TRBV24-1 and TRBJ1-1; perhaps TRBD1 as D (5 bases). Germline V CDR1 and CDR2: KGHDR, SFDVKD. The CDR3 is 13 amino acids. Trimming removed 8 bases from V and 4 bases from J, with 13 bases in between. The CDR3 loop reads CATTPKGSTEAFF. The DNA for the CDR3 is TGTGCCACCACCCCGAAGGGGAGCACTGAAGCTTTCTTT.

The chain joins TRBV12-3 or TRBV12-4 to TRBJ1-1, with 8 bases fitting TRBD1. The CDR3 covers 15 residues. V shed 6 bases, J shed 0 bases, and the junction held 6 bases outside the gene matches. The CDR3 coding sequence is TGTGCCAGCAGAGGGACAGGATACATGAACACTGAAGCTTTCTTT. Translation: CASRGTGYMNTEAFF.

This clonotype was seen at least ten times. J is TRBJ2-7 and V is TRBV7-6; perhaps TRBD1 as D (5 bases). Germline V gene data show CDR1 as SGHVS and CDR2 as FNYEAQ. V was pared by 6 bases and J by 0 bases, with 15 bases between. This CDR3 has 15 residues. The CDR3 nucleotides read TGTGCCAGCAGTCCAGTGGGGCAGAGCTCCTACGAGCAGTACTTC. Its translation is CASSPVGQSSYEQYF.

This clonotype occurred many times. The V gene is TRBV19, the J gene TRBJ2-5; either TRBD1 or TRBD2 may supply D (5 bases each). The V and J ends lost 4 bases and 2 bases respectively, with 14 bases between them. Germline CDR1 and CDR2: LNHDA and SQIVND (reference sequence). This CDR3 contains 15 residues. The CDR3 nucleotides read TGTGCCAGTAGTACGGGGACGACGGCACAAGAGACCCAGTACTTC. It specifies CASSTGTTAQETQYF.

This clonotype was seen at least ten times. The V and J genes are TRBV5-6 and TRBJ2-1, with TRBD2 identical over 7 bases. Germline V lookup: CDR1 SGHDT, CDR2 YYEEEE. J was trimmed by 0 bases and V by 0 bases; bases with no gene match: 3. The CDR3 spans 16 residues. The CDR3 region is CASSLGPSGSYNEQFF. CDR3 DNA sequence: TGTGCCAGCAGCTTGGGTCCTAGCGGCTCCTACAATGAGCAGTTCTTC. The whole variable domain, remainder taken from reference TRBV5-6 and TRBJ2-1, is DAGVTQSPTHLIKTRGQQVTLRCSPKSGHDTVSWYQQALGQGPQFIFQYYEEEERQRGNFPDRFSGHQFPNYSSELNVNALLLGDSALYLCASSLGPSGSYNEQFFGPGTRLTVL.

This clonotype came up many times. The chain carries TRBV7-2 and TRBJ1-6; the D is unclear. This CDR3 region has 13 residues. Looked up from germline, CDR1 is SGHTA and CDR2 is FQGNSA. Trimming took 5 bases from V and 8 from J, leaving 10 bases between them. The CDR3 DNA reads TGTGCCAGCAGCCTCCTTATTCATTCACCCCTCCACTTT. The encoded protein is CASSLLIHSPLHF.

This clonotype was recorded at least ten times. The gene calls are TRBV4-3 and TRBJ2-2, with D tentatively TRBD1 or TRBD2 (5 bases each). This CDR3 region has 17 residues. Germline CDR1 LGHNA, CDR2 YSLEER. The ends were cut back, 1 base at V and 5 bases at J, with 17 bases in the middle. The CDR3 DNA follows: TGCGCCAGCAGCCAAGTGAGCTATTATGAGGGGACCGGGGAGCTGTTTTTT. This encodes CASSQVSYYEGTGELFF.

A few counts support this clonotype. J is TRBJ2-5 and V is TRBV20-1; TRBD2 agrees at 9 bases. The V gene's germline CDR1 is DFQATT and CDR2 SNEGSKA (reference sequence). V was pared by 6 bases and J by 1 base, with 6 bases of the junction left unmatched. CDR3 length: 14 amino acids. CDR3: CSAEEREVQETQYF. CDR3 nucleotides: TGCAGTGCCGAAGAGCGGGAGGTCCAAGAGACCCAGTACTTC.

Remarks on this clonotype: This may be a read error: a much more frequent sequence differs by one nucleotide. The rearrangement joins TRBV19 to TRBJ2-7; D possibly corresponds to TRBD2 (5 bases). The V gene lost 6 bases and the J gene lost 3 bases, with 18 bases spanning the gap. This CDR3 has 15 amino acids. Germline assignment: CDR1 LNHDA and CDR2 SQIVND (reference sequence). CDR3 sequence (DNA): TGTGCCAGTAGCGACTTCAGCGGTTCGTACTACGAGCAGTACTTC. Residues: CASSDFSGSYYEQYF.

This clonotype was recorded many times. The rearrangement joins TRBV19 to TRBJ2-3, with a tentative D call TRBD2 (6 bases). In germline, CDR1 is LNHDA, CDR2 SQIVND (reference sequence). V was clipped by 9 bases and J by 2 bases, with 24 bases between them. The CDR3 spans 17 residues. CDR3 DNA sequence: TGTGCCAGACATCCCCAGACCGGGGCGGGGATCACAGATACGCAGTATTTT. Translation gives CARHPQTGAGITDTQYF.

The chain is built from TRBV30 and TRBJ1-1; D uncertain. This CDR3 comprises 11 residues. Trimming removed 0 bases from V and 7 bases from J, with 6 bases in between. Germline V gene sequence: CDR1 GTSNPN, CDR2 SVGIG (reference sequence). The DNA for the CDR3 is TGTGCCTGGAGTGTAGGGTTTGAAGCTTTCTTT. Amino acid sequence: CAWSVGFEAFF.

This clonotype appeared many times. The V gene is TRBV2, the J gene TRBJ1-2, with D hard to call. This CDR3 contains 12 residues. The V end lost 3 bases, the J end lost 0 bases, and 2 bases lay between the germline ends. Germline CDR1 reads SNHLY; CDR2 reads FYNNEI. CDR3 bases: TGTGCCAGCAGTGATGCTAACTATGGCTACACCTTC. Protein sequence: CASSDANYGYTF.

This clonotype was detected a few times. The genes are TRBV6-2 or TRBV6-3 and TRBJ2-7; 12 nucleotides line up with TRBD2. Germline loops: CDR1 MNHEY, CDR2 SVGEGT. CDR3 length: 16 residues. V dropped 7 bases and J dropped 7; count of bases not matched to a gene: 14. CDR3 in amino acids: CASTGLAGLSYGEQYF. In DNA, the CDR3 is TGTGCCAGCACCGGACTAGCGGGACTATCCTACGGGGAGCAGTACTTC.

This clonotype was detected ten times or more. This chain connects TRBV7-2 to TRBJ2-7; tentatively, D is TRBD1 or TRBD2 (5 bases each). Trimming shortened V by 0 bases and J by 2 bases, and 8 bases separated the two germline ends. The CDR3 extends over 14 amino acids. Looked up from germline, CDR1 is SGHTA and CDR2 is FQGNSA. CDR3 residues: CASSLALGAYEQYF. In nucleotides, the CDR3 is TGTGCCAGCAGCTTAGCGCTGGGGGCCTACGAGCAGTACTTC.

This clonotype was counted at least ten times. The chain has TRBV2 and TRBJ1-1; D gene uncertain. The CDR3 contains 14 residues. Germline values: CDR1 SNHLY, CDR2 FYNNEI. V dropped 6 bases and J dropped 6 bases, with 17 bases sitting between them. CDR3 in DNA: TGTGCCAGCAGCGACCGTGACATTAAACCTGAAGCTTTCTTT. The encoded protein is CASSDRDIKPEAFF.

This clonotype was counted many times. The chain uses TRBV2 and TRBJ1-6, with D possibly being TRBD1 (6 bases). The CDR3 runs to 19 residues. Trimming left V 2 bases short and J 4 bases short, with 21 bases between. The germline V gene has CDR1 SNHLY and CDR2 FYNNEI. DNA for the CDR3: TGTGCCAGCAGTGAACCCCGAGGGGACATGATTTTATATAATTCACCCCTCCACTTT. It translates to CASSEPRGDMILYNSPLHF.

This clonotype was counted at least ten times. The chain has TRBV27 and TRBJ1-1, with TRBD1 matching over 7 bases. Germline V CDR1 and CDR2: MNHEY, SMNVEV (reference sequence). The CDR3 covers 15 residues. The V gene end was trimmed by 4 bases and the J gene end by 0 bases; junction bases not matched to a gene: 5. This CDR3 is CASSSTGQMNTEAFF. The CDR3 DNA is TGTGCCAGCAGTTCCACGGGACAGATGAACACTGAAGCTTTCTTT.

This clonotype was seen repeatedly, ten times or more. The J gene is TRBJ1-6, the V gene TRBV27; tentative D call: TRBD1 (6 bases). Germline CDR1 and CDR2: MNHEY and SMNVEV (reference sequence). Trimming left V 0 bases short and J 2 bases short, with 8 bases between. CDR3 size: 16 residues. CDR3 coding DNA: TGTGCCAGCAGTTTATCGGGGGGCGCCTATAATTCACCCCTCCACTTT. As protein: CASSLSGGAYNSPLHF.

This clonotype was observed at least ten times. The V gene is TRBV7-3, the J gene TRBJ1-1; no clear D gene. Trimming cost V 5 bases and J 5 bases, with 12 bases left between them. The length of the CDR3 is 13 residues. CDR1 SGHTA and CDR2 FQGTGA come from the germline V gene. This chain's CDR3 is CASSQAWETEAFF. The CDR3 DNA follows: TGTGCCAGCAGCCAAGCCTGGGAGACTGAAGCTTTCTTT.

This clonotype showed up many times. The rearrangement joins TRBV2 to TRBJ1-1; D uncertain. CDR3 length: 13 residues. Trimming left V 4 bases short and J 4 bases short, with 10 bases between. Germline V gene sequence: CDR1 SNHLY, CDR2 FYNNEI. The CDR3 here is CASSGLEGTEAFF. The CDR3 coding sequence is TGTGCCAGCAGTGGGTTGGAGGGCACTGAAGCTTTCTTT.

This clonotype was detected ten times or more. The J gene is TRBJ1-5, the V gene TRBV28, with 8 nucleotides matching TRBD1. The CDR3 spans 12 residues. Germline-derived CDR1 and CDR2 are MDHEN and SYDVKM. The CDR3 DNA reads as TGTGGTGCAGGGGGCTATACTCAGCCCCAGCATTTT. It translates to CGAGGYTQPQHF.

This clonotype has a count of ten or more. The V call is TRBV18, the J call TRBJ2-7; tentatively, D is TRBD2 (7 bases). The CDR3 loop spans 15 amino acids. Per germline, CDR1 KGHSH and CDR2 LQKENI. Trimming removed 6 bases from V and 1 base from J, with 16 bases in between. CDR3 DNA: TGTGCCAGCTCCATAGGGGGGGCAAAGTCCTACGAGCAGTACTTC. Its translation: CASSIGGAKSYEQYF.

The chain joins TRBV12-3 or TRBV12-4 to TRBJ2-5, with 9 bases matching TRBD1. The CDR3 runs to 15 residues. Germline trimming cut 4 bases from V and 4 bases from J; bases unmatched to any gene: 7. This CDR3 is CASSSSSGQGETQYF. CDR3 coding DNA: TGTGCCAGCAGTTCGTCCTCGGGACAGGGAGAGACCCAGTACTTC.

This clonotype was detected ten times or more. The chain couples TRBV28 to TRBJ2-1; 9 bases are a match to TRBD2. Germline V gene lookup returns CDR1 MDHEN and CDR2 SYDVKM. The CDR3 has 15 amino acids. Germline trimming cut 7 bases from V and 6 bases from J; bases unmatched to any gene: 10. CDR3 nucleotide sequence: TGTGCCAGCATTAGCGCGGGGGGGCCGGGCAATGAGCAGTTCTTC. Amino acids: CASISAGGPGNEQFF.

This clonotype was found many times. The chain uses TRBV11-2 and TRBJ2-1; 8 bases agree with TRBD2. Germline CDR1 SGHAT, CDR2 FQNNGV. CDR3 length: 17 amino acids. The V and J ends lost 1 base and 1 base, in that order; junction bases with no gene match: 6. The CDR3 region has the DNA TGTGCCAGCAGCTTAGGGTTAGCGGGGTTATCCTACAATGAGCAGTTCTTC. Its protein is CASSLGLAGLSYNEQFF.

This clonotype was counted ten times or more. This sequence joins TRBV14 and TRBJ1-6; D not certain. Trimming shortened V by 6 bases and J by 5 bases, and 8 bases separated the two germline ends. The CDR3 totals 13 residues. CDR1 and CDR2 from the germline V gene are SGHDN and FVKESK. This chain's CDR3 is CASRPTHNSPLHF. The CDR3 DNA is TGTGCCAGCAGACCCACTCATAATTCACCCCTCCACTTT.

This clonotype was recorded at least ten times. This chain joins TRBV30 and TRBJ2-1, with unresolved D. V was shortened by 1 base and J by 7 bases, with 11 bases between the two germline ends. The CDR3 totals 13 residues. Germline V lookup: CDR1 GTSNPN, CDR2 SVGIG (reference sequence). The CDR3: CAWSAFSANEQFF. As DNA, the CDR3 is TGTGCCTGGAGTGCCTTCTCGGCTAATGAGCAGTTCTTC.

At least ten counts were recorded for this clonotype. The J gene is TRBJ2-1, the V gene TRBV7-3; perhaps TRBD1 as D (6 bases). This CDR3 is built from 12 residues. V lost 5 bases to trimming and J lost 8 bases, with 10 bases between them. Germline-derived CDR1 and CDR2 are SGHTA and FQGTGA. The chain's CDR3 is CASSQQGYEQFF. For the CDR3, the DNA is TGTGCCAGCAGCCAACAGGGCTATGAGCAGTTCTTC.

The table lists this clonotype with many counts. The chain combines TRBV2 with TRBJ2-3, with 8 bases aligning to TRBD2. CDR1 is SNHLY, CDR2 FYNNEI, per germline. Trimming cost V 2 bases and J 2 bases; bases outside gene matches: 6. The CDR3 length is 16 residues. CDR3 sequence (DNA): TGTGCCAGCAGTGAACTCCCCGGGGGGGCCACAGATACGCAGTATTTT. Protein: CASSELPGGATDTQYF.

There are many counts of this clonotype. This CDR3 is CAGSEGGEQFF. CDR3 DNA sequence: TGCGCCGGGTCGGAGGGGGGTGAGCAGTTCTTC. The gene calls are TRBV10-2 and TRBJ2-1; D is tentatively TRBD1 or TRBD2 (6 bases each). Germline loops: CDR1 WSHSY, CDR2 SAAADI. This CDR3 is 11 amino acids long. V lost 11 bases and J lost 9, with 14 bases in between.

This clonotype occurred a few times. An end of the junction differs from the germline gene, which may be a read error. The genes are TRBV9 and TRBJ2-1; tentative D call: TRBD1 (5 bases). This CDR3 comprises 16 residues. Per the germline V gene, CDR1 is SGDLS and CDR2 is YYNGEE. The CDR3 spells CAGSVASGQGYNEQFF. CDR3 coding DNA: TGTGCCGGCAGCGTAGCTTCTGGACAAGGGTACAATGAGCAGTTCTTC.

This clonotype was picked up many times. The J gene is TRBJ2-1, the V gene TRBV12-3 or TRBV12-4, with 9 bases matching TRBD2. Unmatched junction bases numbered 12, after V lost 5 bases and J lost 4 bases. The CDR3 is 17 amino acids. This CDR3 is CASSPTVLAGDYNEQFF. The DNA of the CDR3 is TGTGCCAGCAGTCCCACGGTCTTAGCGGGAGATTACAATGAGCAGTTCTTC.